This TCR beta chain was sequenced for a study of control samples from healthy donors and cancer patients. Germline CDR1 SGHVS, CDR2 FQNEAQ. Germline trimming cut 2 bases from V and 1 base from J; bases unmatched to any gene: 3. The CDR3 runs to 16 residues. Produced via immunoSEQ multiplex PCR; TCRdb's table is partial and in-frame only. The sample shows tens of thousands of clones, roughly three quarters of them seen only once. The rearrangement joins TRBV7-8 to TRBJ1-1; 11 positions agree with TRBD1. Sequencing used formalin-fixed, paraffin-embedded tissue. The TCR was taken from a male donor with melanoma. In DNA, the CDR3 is TGTGCCAGCAGCTTAAGGGACAGGGGGGCGAACACTGAAGCTTTCTTT. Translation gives CASSLRDRGANTEAFF. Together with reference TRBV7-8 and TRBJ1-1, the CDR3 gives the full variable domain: GAGVSQSPRYKVAKRGQDVALRCDPISGHVSLFWYQQALGQGPEFLTYFQNEAQLDKSGLPSDRFFAERPEGSVSTLKIQRTQQEDSAVYLCASSLRDRGANTEAFFGQGTRLTVV.